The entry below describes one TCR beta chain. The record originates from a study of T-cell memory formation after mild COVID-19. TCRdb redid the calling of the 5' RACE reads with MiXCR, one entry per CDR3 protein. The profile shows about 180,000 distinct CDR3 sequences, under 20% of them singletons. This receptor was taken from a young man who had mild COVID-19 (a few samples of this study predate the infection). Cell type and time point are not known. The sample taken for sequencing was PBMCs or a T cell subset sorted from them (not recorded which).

CDR3 in DNA: TGTGCCAGCAGTTTGCGGGGGGCGAAGTCGTACTTC. This codes for CASSLRGAKSYF. The chain uses TRBV12-3 or TRBV12-4 and TRBJ2-7; TRBD2 agrees at 8 bases. The junction had 7 bases not matched to a gene; V was cut back by 3 bases and J by 12 bases. This CDR3 comprises 12 residues.